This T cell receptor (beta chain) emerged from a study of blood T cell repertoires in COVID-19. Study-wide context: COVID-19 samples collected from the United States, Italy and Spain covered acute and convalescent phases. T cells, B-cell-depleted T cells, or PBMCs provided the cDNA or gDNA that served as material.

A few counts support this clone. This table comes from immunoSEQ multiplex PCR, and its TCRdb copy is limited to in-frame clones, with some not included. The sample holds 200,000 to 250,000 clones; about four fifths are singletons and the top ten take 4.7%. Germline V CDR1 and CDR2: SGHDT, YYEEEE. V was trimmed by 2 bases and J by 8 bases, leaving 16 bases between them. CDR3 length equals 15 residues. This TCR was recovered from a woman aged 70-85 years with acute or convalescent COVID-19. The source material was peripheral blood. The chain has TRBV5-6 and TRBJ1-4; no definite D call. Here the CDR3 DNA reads TGTGCCAGCAGCTTAGGCGGCGGCCTCATCGAAAAACTGTTTTTT. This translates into CASSLGGGLIEKLFF.